This entry describes one TCR beta chain. This clonotype has a count of ten or more. Its antigen remains unidentified. No base quality values were provided; no much bigger clone lies one nucleotide off. This sample was included in a study of naive and memory T cell subsets (dated by TCRdb to about 2017). Describing the broader study: Sorted naive and memory T cell subsets from peripheral blood were analyzed in the study using a UMI-based, open-source pipeline for TCR alpha and beta sequencing. The functional CMV T cell responses agreed completely with IgG serology results. RNA was DNase-treated and reverse transcribed with TCR constant-region primers, mostly using SuperScript III.

From the second PCR step onward, the TCR alpha chain libraries and the TCR beta chain libraries were amplified separately. The CMV status of each donor was determined by measuring IFNgamma production from CD4+ T cells after fresh PBMCs had been stimulated overnight with CMV viral lysate. CD4 T cells were positively selected using Miltenyi beads, after which CD8 T cells were positively selected from the CD4-negative fraction. Cells were stained for CD3, CD4, CD8, CD45RA, CD27 and a live/dead dye and were sorted on a BD Aria II into four subsets based on CD45RA and CD27. Blood came from a few healthy volunteers, each fractionated into CD4 and CD8 T cells and then into four differentiation subsets. Roughly 120 ml of peripheral blood was collected from each donor, and PBMC were isolated from the blood using Ficoll-Paque PLUS density-gradient centrifugation. Sorted cells were lysed in RLT buffer, after which RNA was extracted using a Qiagen RNeasy kit and stored at -80 degrees C.

Beyond this particular receptor, the publication reports: Once error correction was done, more than 90% of naive TCR sequences showed up just once, which made the naive abundance distributions much steeper than those of the memory subsets. The repertoire findings for the naive and memory subsets could not be validated, as no ground truth was available. Naive repertoires, especially CD8, contained a few larger clonotypes, possibly memory cells re-expressing CD45RA. A power law was followed by TCR abundance, with an exponent that differed between naive and memory subsets but was consistent across the three individuals. Gini index rose and Shannon and inverse Simpson diversity fell from naive through CM, EM and EMRA in both CD4 and CD8 cells. A clonotype was defined as a single alpha or beta chain sequence rather than as a paired alpha/beta receptor. RNA-based TCR counts may be influenced by expression changes linked to T cell activation and differentiation.

Libraries were prepared through UMI-ligation and nested PCR. To cover both TRBC1 and TRBC2, the beta constant-region primer consisted of an equimolar mix of two oligonucleotides. Four rounds of PCR, combining the SP2 primer with nested alpha and beta constant-region primers, were used to amplify the ligated cDNA. A single-stranded oligonucleotide containing the SP2 primer and a 12-nucleotide UMI was joined to the 3' end of the cDNA by T4 RNA ligase 1. Incubation of the ligation reaction lasted roughly 18-25 hours at 16 degrees C. PCR2 was typically run as a SYBR Green qPCR and stopped at a predetermined threshold to prevent over-amplification. Every purification after the first one was done using Agencourt AMPure XP magnetic beads. Libraries were quantified by Qubit and checked on a TapeStation, where a main peak was expected near 650 bp. Pooled libraries were sequenced on an Illumina MiSeq using v2 2x251 paired-end kits, and typically about 1-2.3 million reads were obtained per sample. Each sample was pooled at 3 to 5 nM, and about 5-8% PhiX was included to help cluster recognition. The study's own analysis went as follows. FASTQ reads processed by Demultiplexor were assigned V and J genes by Decombinator through tag matching that tolerated a single base-pair mismatch. By using UMIs, Collapsinator corrected both sequencing errors and the frequency errors caused by PCR heterogeneity. TCRs were translated and CDR3s were extracted from the conserved cysteine to the FGXG phenylalanine by CDR3Translator, with non-productive sequences being flagged. Gini, Shannon entropy and inverse Simpson indices were calculated on repertoires that had been subsampled to equal numbers of UMI-defined TCRs. Clonotype abundance distributions were fitted to a power law by maximum likelihood within the linear range. For one naive CD8 sample, the pipeline and MIGEC produced similar UMI counts, unique TCR numbers and clonal distributions. One analysis removed from the naive repertoire any naive TCRs that were also present in any memory subset from the same donor. The repertoires were searched for 5,500 to 8,000 CMV-associated CDR3 sequences that had been compiled from VDJdb and a published dataset. TCRdb passed the public sequencing reads through fastp at Q25 and MiXCR, retaining productive beta sequences. Every entry covers one CDR3 protein and lists the most common genes and DNA from its rows. The V and J calls here are based on TCRdb, not the publication. In this sample the table shows just over 80,000 distinct CDR3 sequences, 9% to 9.5% of which occur a single time. Clones ranked in the top ten supply around 1.3% of the sample.

Sequencing used naive CD8+ T cells from blood. The cell subset or site label here, explained by the study, means: naive T cells, CD45RA high CD27+. The sequence came from a human donor in good health.

The sequenced DNA is TGTGCCAGCAGTTTATCGACTGGGGACCAAGAGACCCAGTACTTC. This codes for CASSLSTGDQETQYF. Here the chain combines TRBV27 and TRBJ2-5, with the D gene too uncertain to name. V is shortened by 0 bases, J by 0 bases, and the region joining them spans 8 bases. In the germline V gene (reference sequence), CDR1 corresponds to MNHEY and CDR2 to SMNVEV. The CDR3 numbers 15 residues from cysteine through phenylalanine. Solely the CDR3 DNA is kept, with 45 bases framed from the first base.